A single sample gave rise to the 9 T cell receptor beta chains below, sequenced in a study of PD-1 blockade in classical Hodgkin lymphoma. Stated time point: newly diagnosed, previously untreated cHL patient sample. TCRdb's copy holds only in-frame clones and misses some; the assay was immunoSEQ multiplex PCR. The data contain some 26,000 clones, approximately 95% of them singletons. Material for sequencing was peripheral blood mononuclear cells (PBMCs). The receptors were sampled from a human donor with classical Hodgkin lymphoma.

The chain links TRBV30 to TRBJ1-1; 7 nucleotides line up with TRBD1. From germline, CDR1 is GTSNPN and CDR2 SVGIG (reference sequence). Trimming cost V 5 bases and J 0 bases; bases outside gene matches: 6. The CDR3 contains 14 residues. CDR3 nucleotides: TGTGCCTGGGGGGGGACAGTGATGAACACTGAAGCTTTCTTT. It specifies CAWGGTVMNTEAFF.

CDR3 amino acids: CASSLKGDGEKLFF. The CDR3 region has the DNA TGTGCCAGCAGCTTAAAGGGTGATGGTGAAAAACTGTTTTTT. The chain carries TRBV7-6 and TRBJ1-4, with D hard to call. V was trimmed by 2 bases and J by 7 bases, leaving 11 bases between them. This CDR3 is 14 amino acids long. Germline V gene sequence: CDR1 SGHVS, CDR2 FNYEAQ.

V gene TRBV14 combines with J gene TRBJ2-3; 11 nucleotides agree with TRBD2. J lost 6 bases, V lost 3 bases, and 5 bases had no gene match. CDR1 is SGHDN and CDR2 is FVKESK in the germline V gene. This CDR3 region has 15 residues. For the CDR3, the DNA is TGTGCCAGCAGCCATAGCGGGAGGGCCGTCGATACGCAGTATTTT. Translation gives CASSHSGRAVDTQYF.

The rearrangement links TRBV29-1 to TRBJ1-2; weak D call: TRBD1 (6 bases). Germline-derived CDR1 and CDR2 are SQVTM and ANQGSEA. V was shortened by 5 bases and J by 7 bases, with 14 bases between the two germline ends. The CDR3 consists of 12 residues. CDR3 residues: CSVRDKGPGYTF. The CDR3 coding sequence is TGCAGCGTTCGGGACAAAGGACCTGGCTACACCTTC.

This chain joins TRBV6-5 and TRBJ2-7, with 7 bases matching TRBD2. V shed 6 bases, J shed 2 bases, and the junction held 4 bases outside the gene matches. The germline V gene has CDR1 MNHEY and CDR2 SVGAGI. This CDR3 region has 13 residues. CDR3 in amino acids: CASRGTTTYEQYF. For the CDR3, the DNA is TGTGCCAGCAGGGGGACTACCACCTACGAGCAGTACTTC.

The chain links TRBV27 to TRBJ2-7; 7 nucleotides match TRBD1. The CDR3 is 13 amino acids. The germline gives CDR1 MNHEY, CDR2 SMNVEV (reference sequence). J lost 4 bases, V lost 4 bases, and 4 bases had no gene match. This CDR3 reads CASSSVRGYEQYF. CDR3 bases: TGTGCCAGCAGTTCTGTCAGGGGGTACGAGCAGTACTTC.

This sequence joins TRBV18 and TRBJ1-3; 8 positions agree with TRBD1. This CDR3 contains 15 residues. The ends lost 8 bases at V and 8 bases at J; junction bases unmatched: 14. CDR1 and CDR2 (germline): KGHSH, LQKENI. CDR3 nucleotides: TGTGCCAGCACTCCCAGACAGGGGTATATGGACACCATATATTTT. Amino acids: CASTPRQGYMDTIYF.

The rearrangement joins TRBV7-2 to TRBJ2-6; D gene ambiguous. Per the germline V gene, CDR1 is SGHTA and CDR2 is FQGNSA. V was clipped by 1 base and J by 5 bases, with 9 bases between them. The CDR3 has 15 residues. The chain's CDR3 is CASSLGGVRANVLTF. The CDR3 DNA sequence: TGTGCCAGCAGCTTAGGAGGAGTTAGGGCCAACGTCCTGACTTTC.

The chain couples TRBV5-6 to TRBJ1-6, with D perhaps TRBD1 (6 bases). V gave up 2 bases and J gave up 9 bases, with 15 bases separating them. The germline V gene encodes CDR1 SGHDT and CDR2 YYEEEE. The CDR3 consists of 15 residues. In DNA form, the CDR3 reads TGTGCCAGCAGCTTCCGGGTGACAGGAGGTTCACCCCTCCACTTT. This translates into CASSFRVTGGSPLHF. Variable domain in full (rest from reference TRBV5-6 and TRBJ1-6): DAGVTQSPTHLIKTRGQQVTLRCSPKSGHDTVSWYQQALGQGPQFIFQYYEEEERQRGNFPDRFSGHQFPNYSSELNVNALLLGDSALYLCASSFRVTGGSPLHFGNGTRLTVT.